One and the same sample provided the 16 T cell receptor beta chains below, sequenced in a study of early T cells in non-severe SARS-CoV-2 infection. TCRdb independently ran MiXCR on the 5' RACE reads; one entry per CDR3 protein. The sample includes approximately 58,000 distinct CDR3 sequences, roughly an eighth of them seen just once. Sequencing used whole blood, obtained at baseline. Receptors originate from an adult who was a healthcare worker with PCR-confirmed SARS-CoV-2 infection or an uninfected control (not recorded which).

As DNA, the CDR3 is TGTGCCAGCTCACCGAGGGCGGCGTCCCAGCCCCAGCATTTT. Translation gives CASSPRAASQPQHF. The gene calls are TRBV18 and TRBJ1-5; D unresolved. The CDR3 loop spans 14 amino acids. The V end was cut by 3 bases, the J end by 7 bases, with 13 bases between. Germline V gene sequence: CDR1 KGHSH, CDR2 LQKENI. The variable domain in full, with the rest retrieved from reference TRBV18 and TRBJ1-5, is NAGVMQNPRHLVRRRGQEARLRCSPMKGHSHVYWYRQLPEEGLKFMVYLQKENIIDESGMPKERFSAEFPKEGPSILRIQQVVRGDSAAYFCASSPRAASQPQHFGDGTRLSIL.

This clonotype was counted between two and nine times. This chain connects TRBV4-1 to TRBJ2-5; maybe TRBD1 (5 bases). The CDR3 extends over 13 amino acids. Germline CDR1 MGHRA, CDR2 YSYEKL. The ends were cut back, 2 bases at V and 5 bases at J, with 9 bases in the middle. The CDR3 sequence is CASSQLGVETQYF. In nucleotides, the CDR3 is TGCGCCAGCAGCCAATTAGGGGTGGAGACCCAGTACTTC.

This clonotype was observed many times. This chain connects TRBV6-6 to TRBJ2-7; D not resolved. The germline V gene encodes CDR1 MNHNY and CDR2 SVGAGI (reference sequence). The V and J ends lost 3 bases and 3 bases respectively, with 12 bases between them. CDR3 length: 14 residues. The CDR3 here is CASSYRSENYEQYF. The CDR3 nucleotides are TGTGCCAGCAGTTATCGGAGTGAGAACTACGAGCAGTACTTC.

This clonotype came up many times. This chain joins TRBV18 and TRBJ2-3; D is unclear. Trimming pared 2 bases from V and 5 bases from J, leaving 5 bases between. Germline V gene sequence: CDR1 KGHSH, CDR2 LQKENI. The CDR3 is 12 amino acids. CDR3 in amino acids: CASSPGGDTQYF. The CDR3 DNA follows: TGTGCCAGCTCACCAGGTGGAGATACGCAGTATTTT.

This clonotype came up many times. The chain links TRBV25-1 to TRBJ2-2; D is perhaps TRBD1 (6 bases). The CDR3 loop spans 13 amino acids. CDR1 is MGHDK and CDR2 is SYGVNS in the germline V gene. With 6 bases removed from V and 5 bases from J, the gap between germline ends came to 10 bases. The DNA for the CDR3 is TGTGCCAGCAGGTTTCAGGGGACCGGGGAGCTGTTTTTT. Its protein is CASRFQGTGELFF.

This clonotype was recorded many times. The chain is built from TRBV19 and TRBJ2-6, with 13 bases aligning to TRBD2. The germline V gene has CDR1 LNHDA and CDR2 SQIVND (reference sequence). This CDR3 has 17 residues. The junction had 2 bases not matched to a gene; V was cut back by 5 bases and J by 1 base. CDR3 in amino acids: CASSPGLAGSGANVLTF. In DNA, the CDR3 is TGTGCCAGTAGTCCGGGACTAGCGGGATCTGGGGCCAACGTCCTGACTTTC. Together with reference TRBV19 and TRBJ2-6, the CDR3 gives the full variable domain: DGGITQSPKYLFRKEGQNVTLSCEQNLNHDAMYWYRQDPGQGLRLIYYSQIVNDFQKGDIAEGYSVSREKKESFPLTVTSAQKNPTAFYLCASSPGLAGSGANVLTFGAGSRLTVL.

This clonotype was seen only a few times. The rearrangement joins TRBV2 to TRBJ1-4; 7 bases match TRBD1. Germline V gene data show CDR1 as SNHLY and CDR2 as FYNNEI. The V gene end was trimmed by 10 bases and the J gene end by 8 bases; junction bases not matched to a gene: 13. The CDR3 runs to 14 residues. CDR3 protein: CATSEQGPIEKLFF. The CDR3 DNA reads as TGTGCCACCTCGGAACAGGGGCCAATCGAAAAACTGTTTTTT.

This clonotype was counted a few times. The CDR3 DNA follows: TGCGCCAGCAGTGAGTCGGGACAAAAACTGTTTTTT. The encoded protein is CASSESGQKLFF. The V call is TRBV10-2, the J call TRBJ1-4; a possible D gene is TRBD1 (5 bases). This CDR3 has 12 amino acids. Deletions cut 0 bases from V and 9 bases from J, with 5 bases between. Germline V lookup: CDR1 WSHSY, CDR2 SAAADI.

This clonotype was observed a handful of times. J is TRBJ1-3 and V is TRBV12-3 or TRBV12-4, with 9 positions matching TRBD1. Trimming at V came to 6 bases and at J to 4 bases, leaving 10 bases not matched to a gene. CDR3 length equals 16 residues. As DNA, the CDR3 is TGTGCCAGCAGGGGGGGACAGGGATCGTCCGGAAACACCATATATTTT. Its translation: CASRGGQGSSGNTIYF.

The V gene is TRBV7-6, the J gene TRBJ2-4; 8 nucleotides match TRBD2. The CDR3 runs to 17 residues. The germline V gene has CDR1 SGHVS and CDR2 FNYEAQ. Losses at the gene ends were 1 base for V and 4 bases for J; bases not matched to a gene: 9. The DNA for the CDR3 is TGTGCCAGCAGCTTAGACGGTCGGGAGGGCCAGAAAAACATTCAGTACTTC. As protein: CASSLDGREGQKNIQYF.

This clonotype was observed a few times. The chain recombines TRBV2 with TRBJ1-5, with D unresolved. Germline assignment: CDR1 SNHLY and CDR2 FYNNEI. V lost 6 bases and J 4 bases, leaving 10 bases between the germline ends. The CDR3 is 13 residues long. CDR3: CASRKVKNQPQHF. CDR3 nucleotide sequence: TGTGCCAGCAGGAAAGTTAAAAATCAGCCCCAGCATTTT.

This CDR3 is CASSLDYGRGYEQYF. In DNA form, the CDR3 reads TGTGCCAGCAGCTTAGACTACGGGAGAGGTTACGAGCAGTACTTC. The gene calls are TRBV7-2 and TRBJ2-7; tentative D call: TRBD2 (6 bases). The CDR3 loop spans 15 amino acids. Germline V gene sequence: CDR1 SGHTA, CDR2 FQGNSA. V was cut by 1 base and J by 4 bases, with 14 bases left in between.

This clonotype appeared once. The chain recombines TRBV6-6 with TRBJ1-1; 10 positions match TRBD1. Germline lookup yields CDR1 MNHNY and CDR2 SVGAGI (reference sequence). This CDR3 has 14 amino acids. Trimming at V came to 4 bases and at J to 3 bases, leaving 2 bases not matched to a gene. The CDR3 sequence is CASSSGQGDTEAFF. CDR3 DNA sequence: TGTGCCAGCAGTTCCGGACAGGGGGACACTGAAGCTTTCTTT.

Only a few counts were recorded for this clonotype. This sequence joins TRBV6-6 and TRBJ2-5, with 7 nucleotides matching TRBD1. Germline loops: CDR1 MNHNY, CDR2 SVGAGI (reference sequence). The CDR3 consists of 12 residues. The V segment lost 5 bases and the J segment 3 bases; nucleotides outside the gene matches: 0. CDR3 DNA sequence: TGTGCCAGCAGTCAGGGGGAAGAGACCCAGTACTTC. It is translated as CASSQGEETQYF.

Ten or more counts support this clonotype. V gene TRBV7-9 combines with J gene TRBJ1-2; D may be TRBD1 (5 bases). The length of the CDR3 is 14 residues. CDR1 SEHNR and CDR2 FQNEAQ come from the germline V gene (reference sequence). Trimming shortened V by 1 base and J by 4 bases, and 10 bases separated the two germline ends. As DNA, the CDR3 is TGTGCCAGCAGCTTAGGTGGGGCGGTCTATGGCTACACCTTC. It encodes CASSLGGAVYGYTF.

This clonotype was picked up a small number of times. This chain connects TRBV20-1 to TRBJ1-5; the D gene is possibly TRBD1 (5 bases). The V end was cut by 6 bases, the J end by 7 bases, with 16 bases between. There are 13 residues in the CDR3. Looked up from germline, CDR1 is DFQATT and CDR2 is SNEGSKA (reference sequence). The CDR3 reads CSASGIRTQPQHF. The CDR3 nucleotides read TGCAGTGCATCAGGGATACGTACCCAGCCCCAGCATTTT.